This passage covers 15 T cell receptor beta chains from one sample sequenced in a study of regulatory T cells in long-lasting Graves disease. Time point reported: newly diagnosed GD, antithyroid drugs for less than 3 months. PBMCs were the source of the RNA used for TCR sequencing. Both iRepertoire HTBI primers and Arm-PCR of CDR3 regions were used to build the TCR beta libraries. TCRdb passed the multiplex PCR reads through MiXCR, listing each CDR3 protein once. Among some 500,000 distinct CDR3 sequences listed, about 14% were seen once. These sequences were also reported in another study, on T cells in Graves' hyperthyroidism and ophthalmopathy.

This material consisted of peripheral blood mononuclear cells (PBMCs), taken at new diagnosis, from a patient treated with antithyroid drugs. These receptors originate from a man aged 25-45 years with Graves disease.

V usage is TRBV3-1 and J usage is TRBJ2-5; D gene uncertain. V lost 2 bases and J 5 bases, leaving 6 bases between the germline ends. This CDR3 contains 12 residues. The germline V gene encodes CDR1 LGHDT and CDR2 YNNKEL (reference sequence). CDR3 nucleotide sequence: TGTGCCAGCAGCCAAATAGATGAGACCCAGTACTTC. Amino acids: CASSQIDETQYF.

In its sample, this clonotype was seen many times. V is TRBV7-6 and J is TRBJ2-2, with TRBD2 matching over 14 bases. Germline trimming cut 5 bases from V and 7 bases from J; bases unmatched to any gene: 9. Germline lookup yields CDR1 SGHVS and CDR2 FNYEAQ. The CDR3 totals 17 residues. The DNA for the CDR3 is TGTGCCAGCAGCCCGACTAGCGGGAGGGCCGGGGTCGGGGAGCTGTTTTTT. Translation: CASSPTSGRAGVGELFF.

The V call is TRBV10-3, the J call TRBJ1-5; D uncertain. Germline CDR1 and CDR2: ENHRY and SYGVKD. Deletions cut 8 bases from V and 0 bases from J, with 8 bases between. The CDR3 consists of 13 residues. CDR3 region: CAISGASNQPQHF. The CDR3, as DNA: TGTGCCATCTCGGGAGCTAGCAATCAGCCCCAGCATTTT.

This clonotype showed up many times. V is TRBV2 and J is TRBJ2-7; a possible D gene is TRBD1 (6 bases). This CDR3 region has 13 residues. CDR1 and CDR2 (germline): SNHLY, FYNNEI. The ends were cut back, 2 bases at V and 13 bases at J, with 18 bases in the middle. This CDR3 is CASSEYRESRVYF. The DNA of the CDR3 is TGTGCCAGCAGTGAATACAGGGAATCCCGGGTATACTTC. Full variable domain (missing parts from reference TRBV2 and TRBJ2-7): EPEVTQTPSHQVTQMGQEVILRCVPISNHLYFYWYRQILGQKVEFLVSFYNNEISEKSEIFDDQFSVERPDGSNFTLKIRSTKLEDSAMYFCASSEYRESRVYFGPGTRLTVT.

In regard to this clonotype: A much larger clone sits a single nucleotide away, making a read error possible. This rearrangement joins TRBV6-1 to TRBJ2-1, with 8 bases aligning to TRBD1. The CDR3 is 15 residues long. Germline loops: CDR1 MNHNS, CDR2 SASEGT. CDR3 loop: CASSPNRGTYNEQSF. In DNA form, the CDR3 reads TGTGCCAGCAGTCCCAACAGGGGGACCTACAATGAGCAGTCCTTC.

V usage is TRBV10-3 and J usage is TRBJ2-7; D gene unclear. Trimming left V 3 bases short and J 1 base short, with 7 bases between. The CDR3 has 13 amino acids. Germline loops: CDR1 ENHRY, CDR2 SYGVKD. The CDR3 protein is CAISERQSYEQYF. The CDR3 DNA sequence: TGTGCCATCAGTGAACGGCAGTCCTACGAGCAGTACTTC.

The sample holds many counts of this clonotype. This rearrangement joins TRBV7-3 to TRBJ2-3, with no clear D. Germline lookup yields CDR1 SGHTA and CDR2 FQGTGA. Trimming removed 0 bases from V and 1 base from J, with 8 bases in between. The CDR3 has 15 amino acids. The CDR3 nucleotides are TGTGCCAGCAGCTTAACTCCCCAGGGCACAGATACGCAGTATTTT. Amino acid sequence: CASSLTPQGTDTQYF.

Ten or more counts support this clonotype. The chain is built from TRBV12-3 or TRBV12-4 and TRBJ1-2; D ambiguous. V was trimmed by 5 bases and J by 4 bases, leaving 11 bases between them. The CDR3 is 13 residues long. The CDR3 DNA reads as TGTGCCAGCAGTCCACCCCTGGGCTATGGCTACACCTTC. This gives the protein CASSPPLGYGYTF.

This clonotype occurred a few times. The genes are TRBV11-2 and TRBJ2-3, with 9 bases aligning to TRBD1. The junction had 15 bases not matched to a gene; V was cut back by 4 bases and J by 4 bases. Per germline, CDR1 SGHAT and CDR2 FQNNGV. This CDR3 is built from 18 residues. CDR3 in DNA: TGTGCCAGCAGCTCTGTTAGAAAGTACAGGGGGCAGGCAGATACGCAGTATTTT. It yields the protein CASSSVRKYRGQADTQYF.

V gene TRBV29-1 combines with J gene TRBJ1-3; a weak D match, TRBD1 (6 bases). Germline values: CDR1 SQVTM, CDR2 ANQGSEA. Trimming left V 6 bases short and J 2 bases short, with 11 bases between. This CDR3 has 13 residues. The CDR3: CSVEPGAGNTIYF. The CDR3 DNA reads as TGCAGCGTCGAGCCAGGGGCTGGAAACACCATATATTTT.

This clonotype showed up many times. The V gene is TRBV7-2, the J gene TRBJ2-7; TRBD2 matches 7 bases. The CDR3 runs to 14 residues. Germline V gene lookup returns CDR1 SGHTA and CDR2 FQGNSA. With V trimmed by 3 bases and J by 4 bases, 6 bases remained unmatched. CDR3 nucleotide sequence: TGTGCCAGCAGCTTCGCCGGGCGGGAGTACGAGCAGTACTTC. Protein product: CASSFAGREYEQYF.

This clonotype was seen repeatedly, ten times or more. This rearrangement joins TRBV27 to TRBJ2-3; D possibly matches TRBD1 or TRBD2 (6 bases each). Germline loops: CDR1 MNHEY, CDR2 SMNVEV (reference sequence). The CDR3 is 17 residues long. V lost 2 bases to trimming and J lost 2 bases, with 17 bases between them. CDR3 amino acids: CASSLGHGGPYTDTQYF. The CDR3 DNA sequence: TGTGCCAGCAGTTTAGGTCACGGGGGCCCTTACACAGATACGCAGTATTTT.

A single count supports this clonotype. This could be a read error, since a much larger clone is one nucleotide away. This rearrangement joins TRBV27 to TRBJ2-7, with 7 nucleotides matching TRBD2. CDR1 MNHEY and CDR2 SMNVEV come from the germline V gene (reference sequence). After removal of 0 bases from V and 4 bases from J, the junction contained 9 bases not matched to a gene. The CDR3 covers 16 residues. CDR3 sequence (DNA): TGTGCCAGCAGTTTATCGACTAGCAGACGTTATTACGAGCAGTACTTC. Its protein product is CASSLSTSRRYYEQYF.

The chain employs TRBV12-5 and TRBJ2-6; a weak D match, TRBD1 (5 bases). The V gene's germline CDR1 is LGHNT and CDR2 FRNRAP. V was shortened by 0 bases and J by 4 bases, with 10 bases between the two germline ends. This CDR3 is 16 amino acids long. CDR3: CASGLVAGPGANVLTF. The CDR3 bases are TGTGCTAGTGGTTTGGTCGCAGGGCCAGGGGCCAACGTCCTGACTTTC.

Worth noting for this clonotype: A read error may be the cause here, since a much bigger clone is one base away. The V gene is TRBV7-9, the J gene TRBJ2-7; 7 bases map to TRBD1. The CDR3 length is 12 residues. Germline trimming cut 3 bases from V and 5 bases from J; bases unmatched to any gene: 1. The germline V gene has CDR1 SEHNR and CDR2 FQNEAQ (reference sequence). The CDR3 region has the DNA TGTGCCAGCAGCTTTGACAGGGACGAGCAGTACTTC. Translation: CASSFDRDEQYF.